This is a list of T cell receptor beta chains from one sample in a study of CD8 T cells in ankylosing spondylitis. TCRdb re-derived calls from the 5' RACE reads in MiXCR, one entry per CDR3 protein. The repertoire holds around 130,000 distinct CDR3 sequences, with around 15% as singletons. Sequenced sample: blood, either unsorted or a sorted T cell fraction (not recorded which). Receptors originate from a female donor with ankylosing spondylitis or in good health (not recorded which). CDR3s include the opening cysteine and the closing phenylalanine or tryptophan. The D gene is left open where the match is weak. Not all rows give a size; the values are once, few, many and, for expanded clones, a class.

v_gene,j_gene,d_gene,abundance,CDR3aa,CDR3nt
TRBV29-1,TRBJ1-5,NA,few,CSVESREGQPQHF,TGCAGCGTTGAGAGCAGGGAGGGTCAGCCCCAGCATTTT
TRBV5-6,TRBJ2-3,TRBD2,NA,CASSDRLAGGPGTDTQYF,TGTGCCAGCAGCGACCGACTAGCGGGGGGGCCGGGCACAGATACGCAGTATTTT
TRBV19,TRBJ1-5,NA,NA,CASSGTRGITFSNQPQHF,TGTGCCAGTAGTGGAACCCGCGGCATAACCTTTAGCAATCAGCCCCAGCATTTT
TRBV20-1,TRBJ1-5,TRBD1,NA,CSAIGQDNQPQHF,TGCAGTGCTATCGGACAGGACAATCAGCCCCAGCATTTT
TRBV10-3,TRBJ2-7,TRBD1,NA,CAIRRNSIGTGRNEQYF,TGTGCCATCAGACGGAACTCAATCGGGACAGGGAGGAACGAGCAGTACTTC
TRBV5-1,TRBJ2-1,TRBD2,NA,CASSGAGTSGSHEQFF,TGCGCCAGCAGCGGAGCCGGGACTAGCGGGAGCCATGAGCAGTTCTTC
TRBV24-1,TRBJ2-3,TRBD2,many,CATSDFQSPAGETDTQYF,TGTGCCACCAGTGACTTCCAATCCCCAGCGGGAGAAACAGATACGCAGTATTTT
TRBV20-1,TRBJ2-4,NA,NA,CSASSQNIQYF,TGCAGTGCTAGTTCCCAAAACATTCAGTACTTC
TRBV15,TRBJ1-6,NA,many,CATSYRETGPNSPLHF,TGTGCCACCAGCTACCGAGAGACAGGCCCAAATTCACCCCTCCACTTT
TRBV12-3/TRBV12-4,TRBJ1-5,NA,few,CASSHPGNQPQHF,TGTGCCAGCAGCCACCCGGGGAATCAGCCCCAGCATTTT
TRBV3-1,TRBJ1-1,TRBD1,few,CASSQAPGTSRGPTEAFF,TGTGCCAGCAGCCAAGCCCCCGGGACTTCAAGGGGGCCCACTGAAGCTTTCTTT
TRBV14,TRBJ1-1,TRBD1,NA,CASSVIQGRATEAFF,TGTGCCAGCAGCGTCATACAGGGGCGTGCCACTGAAGCTTTCTTT
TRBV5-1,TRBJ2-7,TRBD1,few,CASSLEGQGNHEQYF,TGCGCCAGCAGCTTGGAGGGACAGGGTAACCACGAGCAGTACTTC
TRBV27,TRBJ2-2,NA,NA,CASSLTRDQWFGTGELFF,TGTGCCAGCAGTTTAACGAGGGACCAATGGTTTGGCACCGGGGAGCTGTTTTTT
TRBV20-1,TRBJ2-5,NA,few,CSARRQETQYF,TGCAGTGCTAGGCGTCAGGAGACCCAGTACTTC
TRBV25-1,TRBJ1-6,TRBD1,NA,CASSQTQGVGSPLHF,TGTGCCAGCAGTCAAACACAGGGGGTCGGATCACCCCTCCACTTT
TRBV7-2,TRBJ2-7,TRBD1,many,CASSTRDREYEQYF,TGTGCCAGCAGCACACGGGACAGGGAGTACGAGCAGTACTTC
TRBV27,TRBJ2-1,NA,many,CASSFSPPGFREQFF,TGTGCCAGCAGTTTTTCCCCACCGGGCTTCCGAGAGCAGTTCTTC
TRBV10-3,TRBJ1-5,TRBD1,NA,CAISEGQGAQQPQHF,TGTGCCATCAGTGAGGGACAGGGGGCACAACAGCCCCAGCATTTT
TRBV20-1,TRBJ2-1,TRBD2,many,CSARSTSGGANEQFF,TGCAGTGCTAGGAGCACTAGCGGGGGGGCGAATGAGCAGTTCTTC
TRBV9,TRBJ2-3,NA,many,CASSVVTSDTQYF,TGTGCCAGCAGCGTAGTAACCTCAGATACGCAGTATTTT
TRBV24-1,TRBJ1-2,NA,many,CATSDRRRDYGYTF,TGTGCCACCAGTGATCGCCGACGGGACTATGGCTACACCTTC
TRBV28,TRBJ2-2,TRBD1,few,CASSSQGVRFSGELFF,TGTGCCAGCAGCTCCCAGGGGGTACGTTTCTCCGGGGAGCTGTTTTTT
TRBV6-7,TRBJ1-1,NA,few,CASRSTFPEAFF,TGTGCCAGCCGCTCTACGTTCCCTGAAGCTTTCTTT
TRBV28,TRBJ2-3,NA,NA,CASSFSGTPSTDTQYF,TGTGCCAGCAGTTTCTCCGGGACACCGAGCACAGATACGCAGTATTTT
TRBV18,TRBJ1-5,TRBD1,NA,CASSKEQGQSQPQHF,TGTGCCAGCTCAAAGGAACAGGGACAGTCTCAGCCCCAGCATTTT
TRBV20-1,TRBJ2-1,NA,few,CSAREVYEQFF,TGCAGTGCTAGGGAGGTCTATGAGCAGTTCTTC
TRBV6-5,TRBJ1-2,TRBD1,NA,CASSYKGAPYGHTF,TGTGCCAGCAGTTACAAGGGGGCCCCCTATGGCCACACCTTC
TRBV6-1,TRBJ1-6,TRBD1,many,CASSWTGGRLTLHF,TGTGCCAGCAGCTGGACAGGGGGCAGGCTAACCCTCCACTTT
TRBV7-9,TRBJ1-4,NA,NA,CASSIWTATNEKLFF,TGTGCCAGCAGCATTTGGACAGCAACTAATGAAAAACTGTTTTTT
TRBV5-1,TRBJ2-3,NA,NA,CASSSGARSDTQYF,TGCGCCAGCAGCTCCGGGGCAAGATCAGATACGCAGTATTTT
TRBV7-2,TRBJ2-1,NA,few,CASSLGGGWGEQFF,TGTGCCAGCAGCTTAGGTGGAGGGTGGGGTGAGCAGTTCTTC
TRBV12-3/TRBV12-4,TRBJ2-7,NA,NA,CASSWLRGGSNEQYF,TGTGCCAGCAGTTGGCTCAGGGGGGGGTCCAACGAGCAGTACTTC
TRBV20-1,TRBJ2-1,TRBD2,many,CSASSRGAGGYNEQFF,TGCAGTGCCTCGTCGAGGGGAGCGGGGGGGTACAATGAGCAGTTCTTC
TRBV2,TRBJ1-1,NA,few,CASGGNTEAFF,TGTGCCTCGGGAGGGAACACTGAAGCTTTCTTT
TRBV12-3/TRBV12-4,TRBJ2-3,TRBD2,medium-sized,CASSLRTSPDTQYF,TGTGCCAGCAGTCTACGGACTAGCCCAGATACGCAGTATTTT
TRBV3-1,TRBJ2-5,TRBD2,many,CASSRRRGINQETQYF,TGTGCCAGCAGCCGACGGCGGGGGATCAACCAAGAGACCCAGTACTTC
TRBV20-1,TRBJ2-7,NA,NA,CSARLSGTNEQYF,TGCAGTGCTAGACTATCCGGGACGAACGAGCAGTACTTC
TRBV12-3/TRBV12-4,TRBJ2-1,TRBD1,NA,CASSKGAVSYNEQFF,TGTGCCAGCAGCAAGGGGGCCGTCTCCTACAATGAGCAGTTCTTC
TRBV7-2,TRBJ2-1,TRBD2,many,CASSLVASGGYNEQFF,TGTGCCAGCAGCTTAGTCGCTAGCGGGGGCTACAATGAGCAGTTCTTC